A single sample gave rise to the 12 T cell receptor beta chains below, sequenced in a study of naive and memory T cell subsets. Two oligonucleotides, mixed equimolar, formed the beta constant-region primer covering TRBC1 and TRBC2. TCRdb ran MiXCR on the UMI-ligation and nested PCR reads and lists one entry per CDR3 protein. This sample yields about 85,000 distinct CDR3 sequences, of which less than 15% are seen a single time; 0.9% to 0.95% belongs to the top ten. Sequencing input: central memory CD4+ T cells from blood. All receptors derive from a human donor in good health.

The table lists this clonotype with a few counts. The rearrangement links TRBV5-4 to TRBJ2-5; 7 bases map to TRBD2. The CDR3 length is 15 residues. CDR1 and CDR2 (germline): SGHNT, YYREEE (reference sequence). V lost 2 bases to trimming and J lost 1 base; unmatched junction nucleotides: 5. CDR3 coding DNA: TGTGCCAGCAGCTTCCAGCGGGACTCCCAAGAGACCCAGTACTTC. Protein sequence: CASSFQRDSQETQYF.

This clonotype was recorded many times. This chain joins TRBV3-1 and TRBJ2-4; no definite D call. This CDR3 has 12 amino acids. Germline CDR1 reads LGHDT; CDR2 reads YNNKEL (reference sequence). The V end lost 3 bases, the J end lost 4 bases, and 4 bases lay between the germline ends. Here the CDR3 reads CASSQLKNIQYF. The CDR3 nucleotides are TGTGCCAGCAGCCAGCTAAAAAACATTCAGTACTTC. Filled out from reference TRBV3-1 and TRBJ2-4, the complete variable domain reads DTAVSQTPKYLVTQMGNDKSIKCEQNLGHDTMYWYKQDSKKFLKIMFSYNNKELIINETVPNRFSPKSPDKAHLNLHINSLELGDSAVYFCASSQLKNIQYFGAGTRLSVL.

This chain joins TRBV18 and TRBJ2-7; 9 positions match TRBD1. The CDR3 spans 16 residues. J gave up 2 bases and V 4 bases, and 9 bases lay outside the gene matches. CDR1 is KGHSH, CDR2 LQKENI, per germline. The CDR3 loop is CASSQNRDRVPYEQYF. DNA for the CDR3: TGTGCCAGCTCACAAAACCGGGACAGGGTCCCCTACGAGCAGTACTTC.

V and J are TRBV3-1 and TRBJ1-1; 8 bases fit TRBD1. Unmatched junction bases numbered 4, after V lost 3 bases and J lost 4 bases. This CDR3 region has 14 residues. Germline assignment: CDR1 LGHDT and CDR2 YNNKEL (reference sequence). CDR3 protein: CASSQITGGTEAFF. The CDR3 coding sequence is TGTGCCAGCAGCCAGATAACAGGGGGCACTGAAGCTTTCTTT.

This chain uses TRBV6-1 with TRBJ2-7; D is perhaps TRBD2 (5 bases). CDR1 and CDR2 (germline): MNHNS, SASEGT. V dropped 7 bases and J dropped 4 bases, with 11 bases sitting between them. The CDR3 has 12 residues. The CDR3: CASNGETYEQYF. The CDR3 DNA reads as TGTGCCAGCAACGGGGAAACGTACGAGCAGTACTTC.

In its sample, this clonotype was seen many times. This chain links TRBV20-1 with TRBJ1-3, with a weak D call TRBD1 (6 bases). V was cut by 0 bases and J by 1 base, with 7 bases left in between. The CDR3 runs to 14 residues. Per the germline V gene, CDR1 is DFQATT and CDR2 is SNEGSKA (reference sequence). The CDR3 DNA is TGCAGTGCTAGAGATACAGGGTCTGGAAACACCATATATTTT. Residues: CSARDTGSGNTIYF.

The chain is built from TRBV10-1 and TRBJ1-5; D not certain. Per the germline V gene, CDR1 is WNHNN and CDR2 is SYGVQD (reference sequence). The CDR3 length is 12 residues. V lost 2 bases, J lost 6 bases, and 5 bases lay in between. For the CDR3, the DNA is TGCGCCAGCAGTGAGAGCCTTCAGCCCCAGCATTTT. It specifies CASSESLQPQHF.

This clonotype was observed many times. This chain uses TRBV20-1 with TRBJ1-5; 7 bases map to TRBD1. V shed 2 bases and J 4 bases; nucleotides not matched to a gene: 5. The CDR3 spans 14 residues. Germline loops: CDR1 DFQATT, CDR2 SNEGSKA (reference sequence). CDR3 nucleotides: TGCAGTGCTAGAAGGGACAGTCCAAATCAGCCCCAGCATTTT. Translation gives CSARRDSPNQPQHF.

The V and J genes are TRBV6-2 or TRBV6-3 and TRBJ2-5; 13 positions agree with TRBD2. Germline CDR1 and CDR2: MNHEY and SVGEGT. The CDR3 covers 16 residues. After removal of 5 bases from V and 5 bases from J, the junction contained 8 bases not matched to a gene. The CDR3 nucleotides read TGTGCCAGCAGTCGCACTAGCGGGAGGGCCTCGGAGACCCAGTACTTC. Protein: CASSRTSGRASETQYF.

This clonotype showed up many times. The chain has TRBV25-1 and TRBJ2-7, with D perhaps assigned TRBD1 or TRBD2 (5 bases each). This CDR3 comprises 14 residues. CDR1 is MGHDK and CDR2 is SYGVNS in the germline V gene. V was clipped by 3 bases and J by 3 bases, with 12 bases between them. CDR3 sequence reads: CASSEVGASYEQYF. The CDR3 bases are TGTGCCAGCAGTGAGGTCGGGGCTAGCTACGAGCAGTACTTC.

The rearrangement uses TRBV21-1 and TRBJ2-7; the DNA was not compared with TRBD2, the D call given in the table. TRBV21-1 is classified as a pseudogene. The CDR3 length is 16 residues. The DNA of the CDR3 is TGTGCCAGCAGCCGAACACTAGCGGGGCTCTCCTACGAGCAGTACTTC. Protein sequence: CASSRTLAGLSYEQYF.

The chain has TRBV7-3 and TRBJ2-7; a weak D match, TRBD2 (6 bases). The germline gives CDR1 SGHTA, CDR2 FQGTGA. The CDR3 loop spans 13 amino acids. V was pared by 5 bases and J by 7 bases, with 15 bases between. CDR3 in DNA: TGTGCCAGCAGCCCGGGAGACCACGGGGAGCAGTACTTC. Its translation: CASSPGDHGEQYF.